The entry below gives a single TCR beta chain sequence along with its context. This sample was included in a study of T cell changes during pregnancy in multiple sclerosis. The V gene lost 6 bases and the J gene lost 1 base, with 12 bases spanning the gap. The CDR3 has 14 amino acids. Germline V gene sequence: CDR1 MNHNS, CDR2 SASEGT. Assay used: immunoSEQ multiplex PCR; TCRdb lists only in-frame clones, some missing. The top ten clones hold under 2% of a sample with some 60,000 clones, approximately 90% of them seen once. The specimen comprised peripheral blood, sampled after pregnancy. The chain couples TRBV6-1 to TRBJ2-5; D call uncertain. The TCR originated in a female donor with multiple sclerosis, enrolled in a pregnancy study. The DNA of the CDR3 is TGTGCCAGCAGCGTCAGACTGTTCCAAGAGACCCAGTACTTC. Translated: CASSVRLFQETQYF.